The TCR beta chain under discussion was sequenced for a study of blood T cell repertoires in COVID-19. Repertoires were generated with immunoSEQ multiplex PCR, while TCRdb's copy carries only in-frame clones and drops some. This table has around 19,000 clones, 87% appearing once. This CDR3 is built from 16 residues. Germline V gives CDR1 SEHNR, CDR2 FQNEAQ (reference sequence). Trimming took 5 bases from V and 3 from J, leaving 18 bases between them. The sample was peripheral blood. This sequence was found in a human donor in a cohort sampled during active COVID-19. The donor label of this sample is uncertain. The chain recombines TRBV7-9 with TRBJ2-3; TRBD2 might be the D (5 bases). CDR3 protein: CASSLRRLAGTDTQYF. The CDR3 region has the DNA TGTGCCAGCAGCCTCCGTCGGCTAGCTGGGACAGATACGCAGTATTTT.